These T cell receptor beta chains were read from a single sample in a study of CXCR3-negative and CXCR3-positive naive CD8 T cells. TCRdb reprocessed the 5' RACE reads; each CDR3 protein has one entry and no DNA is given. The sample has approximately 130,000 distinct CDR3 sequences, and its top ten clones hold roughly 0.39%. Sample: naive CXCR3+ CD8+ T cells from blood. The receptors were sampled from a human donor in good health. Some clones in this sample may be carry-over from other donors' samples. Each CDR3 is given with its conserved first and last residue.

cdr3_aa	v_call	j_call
CASSRGTSGGANEQFF	TRBV4-1	TRBJ2-1
CASSAHPLAGGYYEQYF	TRBV7-8	TRBJ2-7
CASSALAGGFYEQYF	TRBV10-1	TRBJ2-7
CASSLEVSQGGPNTEAFF	TRBV7-9	TRBJ1-1
CASSLVLGVVDEQFF	TRBV7-8	TRBJ2-1
CSAETGTHEQYF	TRBV29-1	TRBJ2-7
CSADGGWDTEAFF	TRBV29-1	TRBJ1-1
CASSYSKRGGTDTQYF	TRBV6-5	TRBJ2-3
CASSLRSASRLRETQYF	TRBV28	TRBJ2-5
CASSPDIRAYGYTF	TRBV12-3/TRBV12-4	TRBJ1-2
CATGSSGQQFF	TRBV15	TRBJ2-1
CSVAALPYEQYF	TRBV29-1	TRBJ2-7
CASSLTGMGDTQYF	TRBV7-6	TRBJ2-3
CASSDRQGGLYGYTF	TRBV10-2	TRBJ1-2
CASSSGLSHNEQFF	TRBV28	TRBJ2-1
CASSLRENFYGYTF	TRBV13	TRBJ1-2
CAGSDRVFEKLFF	TRBV12-3/TRBV12-4	TRBJ1-4
CASSSLGYNEQFF	TRBV6-2/TRBV6-3	TRBJ2-1
CASTKGLQRGEQYF	TRBV2	TRBJ2-7
CASMGQPTYEQYF	TRBV6-6	TRBJ2-7
CASSQGTLAPKPPSYNEQFF	TRBV4-1	TRBJ2-1
CASSPTEAIYYEQFF	TRBV5-1	TRBJ2-1
CASSQARGPGTEAFF	TRBV4-3	TRBJ1-1
CASSLHPASFGGANNEQFF	TRBV7-9	TRBJ2-1
CASSPQAGRPTGELFF	TRBV4-3	TRBJ2-2
CASSIPGLAGIYEQYF	TRBV5-1	TRBJ2-7
CASSPTNHEQFF	TRBV18	TRBJ2-1
CSASDGGTADTQYF	TRBV20-1	TRBJ2-3
CASSTGQGGNEQFF	TRBV7-3	TRBJ2-1
CASRPGAYEQYF	TRBV28	TRBJ2-7
CASSLSPYSSYNEQFF	TRBV27	TRBJ2-1
CASSPPGYYNEQFF	TRBV7-8	TRBJ2-1
CASSLAGTTDTQYF	TRBV12-3/TRBV12-4	TRBJ2-3
CASSLGASSGDTQYF	TRBV5-1	TRBJ2-3
CSVEGTSGSLGGTGELFF	TRBV29-1	TRBJ2-2
CASSLGAGYNEQFF	TRBV7-6	TRBJ2-1
CASSYSGGEQYF	TRBV6-5	TRBJ2-7
CASSRTLNTEAFF	TRBV12-3/TRBV12-4	TRBJ1-1
CASRTAYEQYF	TRBV25-1	TRBJ2-7
CASSLRLGGTRSEQYF	TRBV13	TRBJ2-7
CASSLEGGLTDTQYF	TRBV12-3/TRBV12-4	TRBJ2-3